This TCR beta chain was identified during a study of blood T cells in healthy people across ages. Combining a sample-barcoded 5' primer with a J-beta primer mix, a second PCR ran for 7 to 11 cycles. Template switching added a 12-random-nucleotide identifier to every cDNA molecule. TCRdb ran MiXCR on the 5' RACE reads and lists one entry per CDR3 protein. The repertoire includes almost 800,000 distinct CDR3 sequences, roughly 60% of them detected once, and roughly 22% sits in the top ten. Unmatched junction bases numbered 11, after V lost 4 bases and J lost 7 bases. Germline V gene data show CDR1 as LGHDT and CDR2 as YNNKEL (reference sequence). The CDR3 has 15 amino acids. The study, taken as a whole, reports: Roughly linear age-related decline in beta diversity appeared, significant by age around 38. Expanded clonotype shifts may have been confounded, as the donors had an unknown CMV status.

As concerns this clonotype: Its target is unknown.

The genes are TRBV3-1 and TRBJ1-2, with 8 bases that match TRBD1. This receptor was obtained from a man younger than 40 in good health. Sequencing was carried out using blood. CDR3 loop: CASSPDTGGSSGYTF. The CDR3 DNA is TGTGCCAGCAGCCCGGATACAGGGGGTAGTTCTGGCTACACCTTC.